What follows are 22 T cell receptor beta chains derived from one specimen sequenced in a study of early T cells in non-severe SARS-CoV-2 infection. TCRdb used MiXCR to reprocess the 5' RACE reads, holding one entry per CDR3 protein. The sample yields more than 85,000 distinct CDR3 sequences, roughly 13% seen once. The sample was whole blood, taken at baseline. Receptors originate from an adult who was a healthcare worker with PCR-confirmed SARS-CoV-2 infection or an uninfected control (not recorded which).

V and J are TRBV6-5 and TRBJ2-1, with 9 bases matching TRBD2. CDR1 MNHEY and CDR2 SVGAGI come from the germline V gene. V lost 3 bases, J lost 9 bases, and 9 bases stayed unmatched. The CDR3 has 15 residues. CDR3 amino acids: CASSYSGSSVTEQFF. As DNA, the CDR3 is TGTGCCAGCAGTTATAGCGGGAGCAGCGTTACTGAGCAGTTCTTC.

Worth noting for this clonotype: This may be a read error: a much more frequent sequence differs by one nucleotide. The J gene is TRBJ1-1, the V gene TRBV2; D uncertain. CDR3 size: 11 residues. Looked up from germline, CDR1 is SNHLY and CDR2 is FYNNEI. Trimming removed 8 bases at V and 8 bases at J, with 12 bases between. The CDR3 protein is CASEEGREAFF. CDR3 nucleotide sequence: TGTGCCAGCGAAGAGGGCAGGGAAGCTTTCTTT.

This clonotype occurred a few times. V and J are TRBV6-6 and TRBJ1-1, with D possibly TRBD1 on 5 matching bases. The CDR3 runs to 14 residues. V lost 6 bases, J lost 0 bases, and 11 bases lay in between. The germline V gene encodes CDR1 MNHNY and CDR2 SVGAGI (reference sequence). CDR3 nucleotides: TGTGCCAGCAGACTACAGGACGTGAACACTGAAGCTTTCTTT. Translated, it gives CASRLQDVNTEAFF.

This clonotype was recorded a few times. The chain uses TRBV6-5 and TRBJ1-6, with 7 bases aligning to TRBD1. Trimming took 6 bases from V and 8 from J; bases not matched to a gene: 7. Germline V gene sequence: CDR1 MNHEY, CDR2 SVGAGI. CDR3 length equals 14 residues. In DNA, the CDR3 is TGTGCCAGCAGAAGGACAGGTGGTGATTCACCCCTCCACTTT. This gives the protein CASRRTGGDSPLHF.

The sample holds a few counts of this clonotype. The chain is built from TRBV7-2 and TRBJ1-1; tentatively, D is TRBD1 (5 bases). V was shortened by 5 bases and J by 6 bases, with 13 bases between the two germline ends. The CDR3 runs 13 residues. The germline V gene has CDR1 SGHTA and CDR2 FQGNSA. The CDR3 DNA reads TGTGCCAGCAGCCGAGGAGGGGTTTCTGAAGCTTTCTTT. It specifies CASSRGGVSEAFF.

In DNA, the CDR3 is TGTGCCAGCAGCTTAGACTCAGGGACCAATGAAAAACTGTTTTTT. It codes for CASSLDSGTNEKLFF. The V call is TRBV7-2, the J call TRBJ1-4; the D gene is possibly TRBD1 (5 bases). The CDR3 consists of 15 residues. Germline V gene lookup returns CDR1 SGHTA and CDR2 FQGNSA. V was shortened by 1 base and J by 5 bases, with 11 bases between the two germline ends.

This sequence joins TRBV5-1 and TRBJ2-7; 12 bases are a match to TRBD2. This CDR3 region has 14 residues. V lost 5 bases and J lost 2; bases outside the gene matches: 2. Germline CDR1 reads SGHRS; CDR2 reads YFSETQ. CDR3 in amino acids: CASRRLAGAYEQYF. The CDR3 DNA follows: TGCGCCAGCAGGAGACTAGCGGGGGCCTACGAGCAGTACTTC.

Only a few counts were recorded for this clonotype. V is TRBV4-1 and J is TRBJ2-2, with TRBD2 identical over 12 bases. Germline V gene data show CDR1 as MGHRA and CDR2 as YSYEKL. Losses at the gene ends were 3 bases for V and 5 bases for J; bases not matched to a gene: 13. There are 19 residues in the CDR3. CDR3 nucleotides: TGCGCCAGCAGCCAGCTGGGACTAGCGGGTCGCATGGGAACCGGGGAGCTGTTTTTT. This translates into CASSQLGLAGRMGTGELFF.

This clonotype was picked up a small number of times. The chain couples TRBV12-2 to TRBJ2-3. TRBV12-2 is shown as a pseudogene. The CDR3 is 14 amino acids. The CDR3 reads CASRLAQATDTQYF. The CDR3 nucleotides are TGTGCAAGTCGCTTAGCCCAGGCGACAGATACGCAGTATTTT.

This clonotype was observed a few times. The chain joins TRBV11-2 to TRBJ2-1; 7 bases align to TRBD2. The V and J ends lost 4 bases and 4 bases, in that order; junction bases with no gene match: 10. The CDR3 covers 16 residues. Germline loops: CDR1 SGHAT, CDR2 FQNNGV. CDR3 nucleotide sequence: TGTGCCAGCAGCTCAGATGAACTAGCGCATTACAATGAGCAGTTCTTC. It encodes CASSSDELAHYNEQFF.

This clonotype was counted ten times or more. The chain joins TRBV7-6 to TRBJ2-3; 7 nucleotides align to TRBD2. The J segment lost 0 bases and the V segment lost 3 bases, leaving 3 bases of the junction unmatched. Germline V lookup: CDR1 SGHVS, CDR2 FNYEAQ. CDR3 length: 15 amino acids. The CDR3 bases are TGTGCCAGCAGCTTCGGGGGGACTAGCACAGATACGCAGTATTTT. It codes for CASSFGGTSTDTQYF.

This clonotype was found many times. The chain joins TRBV6-6 to TRBJ2-2; no reliable D call. The CDR3 spans 11 residues. The germline CDR1 and CDR2 sequences are MNHNY and SVGAGI (reference sequence). The ends were cut back, 7 bases at V and 7 bases at J, with 7 bases in the middle. The CDR3 DNA is TGTGCCAGCACAATGGGCGGGGAGCTGTTTTTT. It is translated as CASTMGGELFF.

V is TRBV7-9 and J is TRBJ2-1; 10 bases agree with TRBD2. V dropped 5 bases and J dropped 6; count of bases not matched to a gene: 10. The germline gives CDR1 SEHNR, CDR2 FQNEAQ (reference sequence). The length of the CDR3 is 16 residues. The chain's CDR3 is CASSPESGGAGNEQFF. CDR3 nucleotides: TGTGCCAGCAGCCCGGAAAGCGGGGGGGCGGGCAATGAGCAGTTCTTC.

This chain uses TRBV6-5 with TRBJ2-3; 12 bases align to TRBD1. In germline, CDR1 is MNHEY, CDR2 SVGAGI. J lost 1 base, V lost 2 bases, and 22 bases had no gene match. CDR3 size: 23 residues. In nucleotides, the CDR3 is TGTGCCAGCAGTTACACCCCCGGGACAGGGGGCTTGTCATCCTTCTCTGGCACAGATACGCAGTATTTT. This gives the protein CASSYTPGTGGLSSFSGTDTQYF.

This chain joins TRBV12-3 or TRBV12-4 and TRBJ2-3, with D possibly being TRBD1 (6 bases). CDR3 size: 15 residues. Trimming took off 4 bases at V and 2 bases at J, with 13 bases between the two ends. This CDR3 is CASSSKDSLTDTQYF. Here the CDR3 DNA reads TGTGCCAGCAGTTCCAAGGACAGCCTCACAGATACGCAGTATTTT.

V and J are TRBV7-9 and TRBJ2-3, with 8 bases that match TRBD1. V trimming: 5 bases; J trimming: 4 bases; junction bases outside the gene matches: 11. Germline V gives CDR1 SEHNR, CDR2 FQNEAQ (reference sequence). CDR3 size: 16 residues. This CDR3 reads CASSPQGARDPDTQYF. The DNA for the CDR3 is TGTGCCAGCAGCCCTCAGGGGGCGCGTGATCCAGATACGCAGTATTTT. The full variable domain, rest sourced from reference TRBV7-9 and TRBJ2-3, is DTGVSQNPRHKITKRGQNVTFRCDPISEHNRLYWYRQTLGQGPEFLTYFQNEAQLEKSRLLSDRFSAERPKGSFSTLEIQRTEQGDSAMYLCASSPQGARDPDTQYFGPGTRLTVL.

The CDR3 loop is CASSQQDRGDEQYF. The CDR3 region has the DNA TGCGCCAGCAGCCAGCAAGACAGGGGGGACGAGCAGTACTTC. The gene calls are TRBV4-1 and TRBJ2-7; 9 bases are a match to TRBD1. This CDR3 contains 14 residues. V dropped 3 bases and J dropped 5; count of bases not matched to a gene: 5. From germline, CDR1 is MGHRA and CDR2 YSYEKL.

This clonotype was observed at least ten times. This chain uses TRBV5-1 with TRBJ2-1, with D perhaps given as TRBD1 or TRBD2 (5 bases each). The germline CDR1 and CDR2 sequences are SGHRS and YFSETQ. This CDR3 comprises 15 residues. V lost 0 bases to trimming and J lost 2 bases, with 9 bases between them. In DNA form, the CDR3 reads TGCGCCAGCAGCTTGGAGGGACCCACCTACAATGAGCAGTTCTTC. This encodes CASSLEGPTYNEQFF. Complete variable domain (other parts from reference TRBV5-1 and TRBJ2-1): KAGVTQTPRYLIKTRGQQVTLSCSPISGHRSVSWYQQTPGQGLQFLFEYFSETQRNKGNFPGRFSGRQFSNSRSEMNVSTLELGDSALYLCASSLEGPTYNEQFFGPGTRLTVL.

V gene TRBV29-1 combines with J gene TRBJ2-1; 11 bases agree with TRBD2. Per germline, CDR1 SQVTM and CDR2 ANQGSEA. The CDR3 has 15 residues. Trimming cost V 6 bases and J 3 bases; bases outside gene matches: 7. CDR3 region: CSVDPGLAGYNEQFF. Written as DNA, the CDR3 is TGCAGCGTGGATCCCGGACTAGCGGGCTACAATGAGCAGTTCTTC.

DNA for the CDR3: TGCGCCAGCAGCTTGGTGGCGGGGAGCACTGAAGCTTTCTTT. Translating it yields CASSLVAGSTEAFF. V gene TRBV5-1 combines with J gene TRBJ1-1; the D is unclear. Germline V CDR1 and CDR2: SGHRS, YFSETQ. The CDR3 runs to 14 residues. The V and J ends lost 0 bases and 4 bases respectively, with 10 bases between them.

This clonotype was seen a few times. This chain joins TRBV7-2 and TRBJ2-3; TRBD2 might be the D (7 bases). The CDR3 spans 15 residues. CDR1 is SGHTA and CDR2 is FQGNSA in the germline V gene. Trimming removed 6 bases at V and 1 base at J, with 14 bases between. CDR3 sequence: CASSGGGPRTDTQYF. The CDR3 region has the DNA TGTGCCAGCAGTGGGGGGGGCCCACGCACAGATACGCAGTATTTT. The full variable domain, in which reference TRBV7-2 and TRBJ2-3 provide the parts outside the CDR3, is GAGVSQSPSNKVTEKGKDVELRCDPISGHTALYWYRQSLGQGLEFLIYFQGNSAPDKSGLPSDRFSAERTGGSVSTLTIQRTQQEDSAVYLCASSGGGPRTDTQYFGPGTRLTVL.

This clonotype was observed at least ten times. The V and J genes are TRBV7-9 and TRBJ1-6; 8 nucleotides align to TRBD1. Germline V lookup: CDR1 SEHNR, CDR2 FQNEAQ (reference sequence). The CDR3 extends over 16 amino acids. V lost 4 bases and J lost 6; bases outside the gene matches: 8. CDR3 loop: CASSSDRGELNSPLHF. The CDR3 DNA is TGTGCCAGCAGCTCCGACAGGGGAGAACTTAATTCACCCCTCCACTTT. Filled out from reference TRBV7-9 and TRBJ1-6, the complete variable domain reads DTGVSQNPRHKITKRGQNVTFRCDPISEHNRLYWYRQTLGQGPEFLTYFQNEAQLEKSRLLSDRFSAERPKGSFSTLEIQRTEQGDSAMYLCASSSDRGELNSPLHFGNGTRLTVT.